Below are 2 T cell receptor beta chains sequenced from a single sample in a study of T cell changes during pregnancy in multiple sclerosis. Sequencing was performed with immunoSEQ multiplex PCR; in TCRdb, only in-frame clones are kept and a portion is missing. The sample yields 100,000 or so clones, 85% to 95% seen once. This specimen was peripheral blood, taken after pregnancy. These TCRs come from a female donor in good health, enrolled as a control in a pregnancy study.

The V call is TRBV23-1, the J call TRBJ2-7; D is possibly TRBD2 (5 bases). TRBV23-1 is marked as an open reading frame, function uncertain. V was pared by 4 bases and J by 1 base, with 11 bases between. The length of the CDR3 is 14 residues. CDR3 coding DNA: TGCGCCAGCAGTCTCCAGGACTGGTCCTACGAGCAGTACTTC. It codes for CASSLQDWSYEQYF.

The chain joins TRBV27 to TRBJ2-7; 10 positions agree with TRBD2. CDR1 is MNHEY and CDR2 is SMNVEV in the germline V gene (reference sequence). The V gene end was trimmed by 9 bases and the J gene end by 2 bases; junction bases not matched to a gene: 10. The CDR3 extends over 15 amino acids. CDR3 protein: CASTKVAGGTYEQYF. Written as DNA, the CDR3 is TGTGCCAGTACGAAGGTAGCGGGAGGCACCTACGAGCAGTACTTC.